The text below deals with one T cell receptor (beta chain). The source of the sample is a study of identical twins. A universal primer site arose from template switching, and cDNA bore unique molecular identifiers. From the 5' RACE reads, TCRdb called clonotypes with MiXCR, one entry per CDR3 protein. In the table there are approximately 230,000 distinct CDR3 sequences, about 14% of which are singletons. V shed 6 bases and J shed 2 bases, with 11 bases lying between them. CDR1 and CDR2 (germline): LGHNT, FRNRAP. This CDR3 spans 14 amino acids. The chain has TRBV12-5 and TRBJ2-1; unclear D gene. The sample comprised memory (CD45RO+) T cells sorted from blood. This TCR derives from a woman younger than 30 in good health. The CDR3 loop reads CASGPDGTYNEQFF. The CDR3 nucleotides read TGTGCTAGTGGCCCCGATGGCACCTACAATGAGCAGTTCTTC.